This T cell receptor beta chain stems from a study of blood T cell repertoires in COVID-19. Overall study context: In each case, the material was cDNA or gDNA derived from T cells, B-cell-depleted T cells, or PBMCs.

CDR1 and CDR2 (germline): MGHRA, YSYEKL. The CDR3 covers 13 residues. V lost 2 bases, J lost 3 bases, and 0 bases stayed unmatched. This clone was seen a few times. How the authors handled the data: How many nucleated cells were present was estimated from reference gene primer amplification. Profiled with immunoSEQ multiplex PCR; TCRdb holds only in-frame clones, not every one. V and J calls and clone size follow that table, whereas D and trimming were derived from the DNA. Of approximately 76,000 clones in the sample, around 88% were seen once. The chain carries TRBV4-1 and TRBJ2-5; 7 nucleotides agree with TRBD2. The material sequenced was peripheral blood. The receptor was derived from a man between 25 and 39 years old with acute or convalescent COVID-19. The CDR3 sequence: CASSQLAEETQYF. The CDR3 DNA is TGCGCCAGCAGCCAACTAGCGGAAGAGACCCAGTACTTC.